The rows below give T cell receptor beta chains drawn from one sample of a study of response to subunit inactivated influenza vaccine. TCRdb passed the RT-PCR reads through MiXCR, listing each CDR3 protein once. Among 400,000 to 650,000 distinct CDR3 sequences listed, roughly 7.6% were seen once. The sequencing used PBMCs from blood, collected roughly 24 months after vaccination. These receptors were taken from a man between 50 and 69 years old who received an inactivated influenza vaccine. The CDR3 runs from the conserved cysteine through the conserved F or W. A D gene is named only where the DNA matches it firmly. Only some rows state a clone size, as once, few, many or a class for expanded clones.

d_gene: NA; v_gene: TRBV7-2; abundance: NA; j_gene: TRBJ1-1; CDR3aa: CASSLTDPTEAFF; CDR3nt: TGTGCCAGCAGCTTAACAGACCCCACTGAAGCTTTCTTT
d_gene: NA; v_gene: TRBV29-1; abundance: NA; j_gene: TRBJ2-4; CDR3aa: CSVGGGVYKNIQYF; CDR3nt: TGCAGCGTTGGTGGCGGGGTGTACAAAAACATTCAGTACTTC
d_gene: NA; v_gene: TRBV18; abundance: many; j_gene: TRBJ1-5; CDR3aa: CASSPARGNQPQHF; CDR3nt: TGTGCCAGCTCACCTGCGCGGGGCAATCAGCCCCAGCATTTT
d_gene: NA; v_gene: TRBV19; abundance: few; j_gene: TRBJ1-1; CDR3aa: CASSNGNTEAFF; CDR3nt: TGTGCCAGTAGTAATGGAAACACTGAAGCTTTCTTT
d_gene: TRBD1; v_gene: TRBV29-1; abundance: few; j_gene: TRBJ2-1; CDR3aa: CSVLGQGSNEQFF; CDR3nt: TGCAGCGTGTTGGGACAGGGAAGCAATGAGCAGTTCTTC
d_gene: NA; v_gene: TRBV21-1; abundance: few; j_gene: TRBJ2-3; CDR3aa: CASAGTFLRDTQYF; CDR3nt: TGTGCCAGCGCTGGGACTTTCCTTCGGGATACGCAGTATTTT
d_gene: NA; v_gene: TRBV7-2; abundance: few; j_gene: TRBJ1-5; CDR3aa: CASSPAGFGQPQHF; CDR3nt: TGTGCCAGCAGCCCGGCGGGGTTCGGTCAGCCCCAGCATTTT
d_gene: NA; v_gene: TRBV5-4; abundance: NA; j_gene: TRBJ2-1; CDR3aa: CASSLGTRVHEQFF; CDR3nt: TGTGCCAGCAGCTTGGGGACCCGGGTCCATGAGCAGTTCTTC
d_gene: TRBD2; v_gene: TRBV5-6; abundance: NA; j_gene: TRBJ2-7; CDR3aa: CASSSSLAGGSYEQYF; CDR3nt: TGTGCCAGCAGCTCGTCGCTAGCGGGGGGTTCCTACGAGCAGTACTTC
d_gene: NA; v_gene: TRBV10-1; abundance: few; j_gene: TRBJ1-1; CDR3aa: CASSREPRGEAFF; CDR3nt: TGCGCCAGCAGCCGGGAACCGCGCGGTGAAGCTTTCTTT
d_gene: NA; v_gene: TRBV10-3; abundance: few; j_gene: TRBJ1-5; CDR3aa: CATLAGGNQPQHF; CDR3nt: TGTGCCACCCTTGCAGGCGGCAATCAGCCCCAGCATTTT
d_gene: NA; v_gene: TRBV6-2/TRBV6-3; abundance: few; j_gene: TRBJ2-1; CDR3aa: CASSAGKIGNNEQFF; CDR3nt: TGTGCCAGCAGTGCCGGAAAAATAGGGAACAATGAGCAGTTCTTC
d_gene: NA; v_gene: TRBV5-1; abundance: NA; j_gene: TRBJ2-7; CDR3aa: CASGDPQSYEQYF; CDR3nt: TGCGCCAGCGGAGACCCTCAATCCTACGAGCAGTACTTC
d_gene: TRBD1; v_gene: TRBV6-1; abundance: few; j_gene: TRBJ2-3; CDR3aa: CASAQTGGTDTQYF; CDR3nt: TGTGCCAGCGCACAGACAGGGGGCACAGATACGCAGTATTTT
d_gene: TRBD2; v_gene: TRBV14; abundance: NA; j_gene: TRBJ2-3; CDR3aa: CASSHPGRANTDTQYF; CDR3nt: TGTGCCAGCAGCCATCCCGGGAGGGCCAACACAGATACGCAGTATTTT
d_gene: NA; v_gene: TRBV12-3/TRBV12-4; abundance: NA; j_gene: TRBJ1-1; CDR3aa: CASSLVGYTEAFF; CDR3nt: TGTGCCAGCAGTTTGGTAGGGTATACTGAAGCTTTCTTT
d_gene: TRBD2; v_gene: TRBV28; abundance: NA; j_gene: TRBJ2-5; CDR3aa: CASSFSSGGREETQYF; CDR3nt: TGTGCCAGCAGTTTTAGTAGCGGGGGTAGAGAAGAGACCCAGTACTTC
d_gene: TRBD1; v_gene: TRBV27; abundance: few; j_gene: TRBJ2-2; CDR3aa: CASSFGSGTGGGAGELFF; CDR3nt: TGTGCCAGCAGTTTCGGATCCGGGACAGGGGGAGGGGCCGGGGAGCTGTTTTTT
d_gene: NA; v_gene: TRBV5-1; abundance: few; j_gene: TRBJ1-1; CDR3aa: CASSLDAGSIEAFF; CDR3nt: TGCGCCAGCAGCTTGGATGCCGGGTCTATCGAAGCTTTCTTT
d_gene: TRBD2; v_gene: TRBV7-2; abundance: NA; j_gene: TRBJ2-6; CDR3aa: CASSLYGGGSGANVLTF; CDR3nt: TGTGCCAGCAGCTTATATGGCGGGGGATCTGGGGCCAACGTCCTGACTTTC
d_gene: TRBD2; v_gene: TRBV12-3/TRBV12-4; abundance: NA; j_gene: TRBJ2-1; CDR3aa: CASSGRPSTSGNYNEQFF; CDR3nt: TGTGCCAGCAGTGGCCGTCCTAGTACTAGCGGCAATTACAATGAGCAGTTCTTC
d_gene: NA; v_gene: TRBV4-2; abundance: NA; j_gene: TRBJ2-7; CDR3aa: CASSQDSQAYEQYF; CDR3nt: TGTGCCAGCAGCCAAGATTCTCAGGCGTACGAGCAGTACTTC
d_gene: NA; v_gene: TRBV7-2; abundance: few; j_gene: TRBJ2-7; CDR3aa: CASSFSGGYSYEQYF; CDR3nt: TGTGCCAGCAGCTTTAGTGGGGGGTACTCCTACGAGCAGTACTTC
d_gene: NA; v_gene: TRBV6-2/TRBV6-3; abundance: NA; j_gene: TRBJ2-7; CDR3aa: CASTYQGLAYEQYF; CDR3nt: TGTGCCAGCACCTATCAAGGGCTCGCCTACGAGCAGTACTTC
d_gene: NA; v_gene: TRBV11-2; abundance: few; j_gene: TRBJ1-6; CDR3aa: CASSLGERGSSYNSPLHF; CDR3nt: TGTGCCAGCAGCTTAGGAGAACGGGGAAGCTCCTATAATTCACCCCTCCACTTT
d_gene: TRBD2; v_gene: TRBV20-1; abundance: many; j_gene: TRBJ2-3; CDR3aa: CSARRKRLANPGTQYF; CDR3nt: TGCAGTGCTAGAAGGAAACGACTAGCCAATCCGGGGACGCAGTATTTT